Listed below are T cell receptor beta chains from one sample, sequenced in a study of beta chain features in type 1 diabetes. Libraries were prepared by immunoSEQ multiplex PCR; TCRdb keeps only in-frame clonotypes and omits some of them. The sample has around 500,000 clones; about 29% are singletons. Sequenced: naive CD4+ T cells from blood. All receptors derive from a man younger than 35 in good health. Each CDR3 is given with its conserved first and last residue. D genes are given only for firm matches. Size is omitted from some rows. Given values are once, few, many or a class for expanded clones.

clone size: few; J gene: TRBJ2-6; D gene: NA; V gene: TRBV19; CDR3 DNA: TGTGCCAGTAGTAACAGGGCTGGGGCCAACGTCCTGACTTTC; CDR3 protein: CASSNRAGANVLTF
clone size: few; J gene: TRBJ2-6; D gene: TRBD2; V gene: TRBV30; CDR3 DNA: TGTGCCGCCGGACTAGCTGGGGCCAACGTCCTGACTTTC; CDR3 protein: CAAGLAGANVLTF
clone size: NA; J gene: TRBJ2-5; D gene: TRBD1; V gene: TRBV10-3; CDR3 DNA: TGTGCCATCAGGAGCGCAGGGACAGGGTTACAAGAGACCCAGTACTTC; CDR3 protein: CAIRSAGTGLQETQYF
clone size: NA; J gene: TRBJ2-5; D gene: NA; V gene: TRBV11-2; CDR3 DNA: TGTGCCAGCAGCTCCTTACGGCAGCTCAGAGAGACCCAGTACTTC; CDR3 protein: CASSSLRQLRETQYF
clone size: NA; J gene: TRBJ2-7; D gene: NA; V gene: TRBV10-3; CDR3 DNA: TGTGCCAGTAGGACGTCCGACGGAAAAACCTACGAGCAGTACTTC; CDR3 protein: CASRTSDGKTYEQYF
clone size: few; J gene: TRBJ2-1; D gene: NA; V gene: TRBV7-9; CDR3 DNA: TGTGCCAGCAGCTTAGACCTGATCGGTGGGGATGAGCAGTTCTTC; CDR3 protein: CASSLDLIGGDEQFF
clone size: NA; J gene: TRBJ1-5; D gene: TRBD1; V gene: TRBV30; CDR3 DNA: TGTGCCTGGAGTGACAGGGGGGATCAGCCCCAGCATTTT; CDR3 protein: CAWSDRGDQPQHF
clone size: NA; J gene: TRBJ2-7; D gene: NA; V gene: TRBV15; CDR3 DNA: TGTGCCACCAGCAGAGCTACACGGGGATACGAGCAGTACTTC; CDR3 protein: CATSRATRGYEQYF
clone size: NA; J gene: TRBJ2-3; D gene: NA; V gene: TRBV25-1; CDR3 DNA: TGTGCCAGCAGTAAATCAGGGTCAGATACGCAGTATTTT; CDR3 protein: CASSKSGSDTQYF
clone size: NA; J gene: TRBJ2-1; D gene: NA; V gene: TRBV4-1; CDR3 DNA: TGCGCCAGCAGCTCCGGGGACTTCTCCTACAATGAGCAGTTCTTC; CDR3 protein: CASSSGDFSYNEQFF
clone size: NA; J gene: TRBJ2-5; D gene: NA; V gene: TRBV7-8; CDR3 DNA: TGTGCCAGCAGCCCCAGCGGCTACCAAGAGACCCAGTACTTC; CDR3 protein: CASSPSGYQETQYF
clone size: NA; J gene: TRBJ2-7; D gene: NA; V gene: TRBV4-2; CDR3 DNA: TGTGCCAGCAGCCAAGAGGCCCCCTACGAGCAGTACTTC; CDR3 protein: CASSQEAPYEQYF
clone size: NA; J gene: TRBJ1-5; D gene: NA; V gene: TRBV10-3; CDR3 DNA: TGTGCCATCAATCCCAGGGAGGGCCAGCCCCAGCATTTT; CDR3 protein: CAINPREGQPQHF
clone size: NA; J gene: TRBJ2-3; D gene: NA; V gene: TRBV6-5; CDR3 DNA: TGTGCCAGCAGATCTAGCACAGATACGCAGTATTTT; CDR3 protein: CASRSSTDTQYF
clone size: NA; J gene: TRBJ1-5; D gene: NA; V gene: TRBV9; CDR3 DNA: TGTGCCAGCAGCGTAGGGTCGGAATACGATCAGCCCCAGCATTTT; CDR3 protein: CASSVGSEYDQPQHF
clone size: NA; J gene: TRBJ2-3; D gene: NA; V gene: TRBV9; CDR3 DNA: TGTGCCAGCAGCGATGCGGGGATCACAGATACGCAGTATTTT; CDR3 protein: CASSDAGITDTQYF
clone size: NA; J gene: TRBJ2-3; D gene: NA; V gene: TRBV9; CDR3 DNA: TGTGCCAGCACCAAGATTTCTAGCACAGATACGCAGTATTTT; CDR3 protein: CASTKISSTDTQYF
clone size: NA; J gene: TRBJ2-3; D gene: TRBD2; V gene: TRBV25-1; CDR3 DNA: TGTGCCAGCATGGGAGGGGCGGAGAACACAGATACGCAGTATTTT; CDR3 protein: CASMGGAENTDTQYF
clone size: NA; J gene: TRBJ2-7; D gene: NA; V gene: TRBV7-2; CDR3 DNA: TGTGCCAGCAGCTTAAGCCTGGGCCCAGCCTACGAGCAGTACTTC; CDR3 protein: CASSLSLGPAYEQYF
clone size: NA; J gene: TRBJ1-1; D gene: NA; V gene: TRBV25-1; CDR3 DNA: TGTGCCAGCAGTGAACAGAGCACTGAAGCTTTCTTT; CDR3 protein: CASSEQSTEAFF
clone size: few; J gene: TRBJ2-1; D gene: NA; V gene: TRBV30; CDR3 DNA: TGTGCCTGGAGTTGGAGCAATGAGCAGTTCTTC; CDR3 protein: CAWSWSNEQFF
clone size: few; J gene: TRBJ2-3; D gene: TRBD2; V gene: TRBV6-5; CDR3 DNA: TGTGCCACCCGACTAGCGGGAGACGTAGATACGCAGTATTTT; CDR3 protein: CATRLAGDVDTQYF